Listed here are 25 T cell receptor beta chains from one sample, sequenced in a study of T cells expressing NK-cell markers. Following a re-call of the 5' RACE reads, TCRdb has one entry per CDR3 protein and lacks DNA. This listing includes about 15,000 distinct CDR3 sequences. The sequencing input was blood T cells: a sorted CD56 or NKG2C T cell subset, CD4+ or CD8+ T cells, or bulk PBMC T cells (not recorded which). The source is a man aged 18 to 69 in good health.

CDR3 protein: CASSLAGGTEKLFF. This sequence joins TRBV7-9 and TRBJ1-4; TCRdb lists TRBD1, though no DNA is available to test this call. Germline lookup yields CDR1 SEHNR and CDR2 FQNEAQ (reference sequence). This CDR3 is built from 14 residues. The whole variable domain, remainder taken from reference TRBV7-9 and TRBJ1-4, is DTGVSQNPRHKITKRGQNVTFRCDPISEHNRLYWYRQTLGQGPEFLTYFQNEAQLEKSRLLSDRFSAERPKGSFSTLEIQRTEQGDSAMYLCASSLAGGTEKLFFGSGTQLSVL.

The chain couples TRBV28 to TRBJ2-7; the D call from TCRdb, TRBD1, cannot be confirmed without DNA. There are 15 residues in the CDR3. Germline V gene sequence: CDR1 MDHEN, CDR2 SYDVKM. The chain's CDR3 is CASSFGDRELDEQYF.

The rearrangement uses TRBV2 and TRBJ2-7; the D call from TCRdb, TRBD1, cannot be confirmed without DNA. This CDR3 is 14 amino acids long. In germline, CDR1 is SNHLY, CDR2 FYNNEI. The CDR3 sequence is CASSPYGALNEQYF. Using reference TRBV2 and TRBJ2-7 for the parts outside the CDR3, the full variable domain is EPEVTQTPSHQVTQMGQEVILRCVPISNHLYFYWYRQILGQKVEFLVSFYNNEISEKSEIFDDQFSVERPDGSNFTLKIRSTKLEDSAMYFCASSPYGALNEQYFGPGTRLTVT.

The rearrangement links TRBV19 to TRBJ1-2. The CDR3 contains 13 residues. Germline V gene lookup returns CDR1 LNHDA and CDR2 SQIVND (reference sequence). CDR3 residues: CATDDGVHYGYTF.

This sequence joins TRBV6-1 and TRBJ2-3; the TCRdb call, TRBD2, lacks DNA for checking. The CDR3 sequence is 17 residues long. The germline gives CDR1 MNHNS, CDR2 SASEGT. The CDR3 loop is CASSLRALSTSTDTQYF.

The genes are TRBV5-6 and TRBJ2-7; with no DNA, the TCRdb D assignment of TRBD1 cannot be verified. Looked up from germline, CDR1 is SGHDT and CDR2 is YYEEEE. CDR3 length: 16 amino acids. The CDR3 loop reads CASSPAGTGRVREQYF.

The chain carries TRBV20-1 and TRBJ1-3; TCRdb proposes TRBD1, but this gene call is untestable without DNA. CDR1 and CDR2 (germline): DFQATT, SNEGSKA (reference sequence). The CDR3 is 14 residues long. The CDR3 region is CSARRGDSGNAIYF.

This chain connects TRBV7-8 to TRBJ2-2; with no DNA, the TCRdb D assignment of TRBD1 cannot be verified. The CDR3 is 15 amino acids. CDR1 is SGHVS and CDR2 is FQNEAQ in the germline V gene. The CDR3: CASSFLNQGGGELFF.

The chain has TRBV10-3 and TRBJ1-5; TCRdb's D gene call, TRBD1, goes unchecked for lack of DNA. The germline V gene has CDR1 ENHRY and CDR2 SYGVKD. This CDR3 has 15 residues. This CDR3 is CAISESGTQNQPQHF.

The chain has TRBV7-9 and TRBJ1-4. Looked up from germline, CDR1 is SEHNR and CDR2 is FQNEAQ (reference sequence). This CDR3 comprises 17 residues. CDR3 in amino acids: CASSLAWRGATNEKLFF.

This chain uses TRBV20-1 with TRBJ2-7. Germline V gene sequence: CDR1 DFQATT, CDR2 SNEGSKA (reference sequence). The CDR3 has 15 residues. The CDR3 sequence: CSARADNRGSYEQYF.

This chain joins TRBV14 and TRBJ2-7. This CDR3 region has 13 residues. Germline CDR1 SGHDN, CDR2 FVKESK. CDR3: CASSQLDSYEQYF.

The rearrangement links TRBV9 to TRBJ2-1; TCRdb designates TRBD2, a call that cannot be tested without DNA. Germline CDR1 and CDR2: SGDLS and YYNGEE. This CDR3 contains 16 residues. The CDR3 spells CASSATLATLASEQFF.

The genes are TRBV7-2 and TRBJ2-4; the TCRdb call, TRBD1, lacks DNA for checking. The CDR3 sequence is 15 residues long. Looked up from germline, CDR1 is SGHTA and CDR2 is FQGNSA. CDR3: CASSQGGTRGNIQYF.

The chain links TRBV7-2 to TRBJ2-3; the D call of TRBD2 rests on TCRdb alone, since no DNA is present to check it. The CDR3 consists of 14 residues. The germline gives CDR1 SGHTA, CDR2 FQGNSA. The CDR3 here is CASKLAGGSDTQYF.

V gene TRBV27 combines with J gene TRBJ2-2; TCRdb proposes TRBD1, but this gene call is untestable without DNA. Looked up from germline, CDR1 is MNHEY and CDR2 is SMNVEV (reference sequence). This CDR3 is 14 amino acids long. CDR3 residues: CASSLIGAGGELFF.

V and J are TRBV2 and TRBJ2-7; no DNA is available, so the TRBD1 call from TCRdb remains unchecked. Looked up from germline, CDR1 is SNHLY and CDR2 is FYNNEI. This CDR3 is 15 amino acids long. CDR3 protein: CASSNPGGREYEQYF.

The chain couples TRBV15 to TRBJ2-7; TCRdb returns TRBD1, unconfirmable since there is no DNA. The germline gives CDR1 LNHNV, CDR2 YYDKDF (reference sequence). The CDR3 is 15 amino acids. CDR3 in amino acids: CATSREGGANYEQYF.

CDR3 sequence reads: CASSRDTRYTEAFF. V is TRBV5-5 and J is TRBJ1-1; the TCRdb D gene call, TRBD1, has no DNA to confirm it. The germline V gene has CDR1 SGHKS and CDR2 YYEKEE (reference sequence). The CDR3 contains 14 residues.

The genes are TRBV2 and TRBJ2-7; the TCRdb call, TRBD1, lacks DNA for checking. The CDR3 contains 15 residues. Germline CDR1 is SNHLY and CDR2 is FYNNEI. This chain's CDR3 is CASSRSTGNSYEQYF.

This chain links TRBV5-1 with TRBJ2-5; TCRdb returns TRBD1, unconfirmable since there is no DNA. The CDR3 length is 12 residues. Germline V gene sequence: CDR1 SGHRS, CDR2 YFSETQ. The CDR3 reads CASSGGQETQYF. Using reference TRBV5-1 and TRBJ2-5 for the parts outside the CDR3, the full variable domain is KAGVTQTPRYLIKTRGQQVTLSCSPISGHRSVSWYQQTPGQGLQFLFEYFSETQRNKGNFPGRFSGRQFSNSRSEMNVSTLELGDSALYLCASSGGQETQYFGPGTRLLVL.

The CDR3 sequence: CASSLAQSRNTGELFF. This rearrangement joins TRBV7-2 to TRBJ2-2. Germline CDR1 SGHTA, CDR2 FQGNSA. The CDR3 covers 16 residues.

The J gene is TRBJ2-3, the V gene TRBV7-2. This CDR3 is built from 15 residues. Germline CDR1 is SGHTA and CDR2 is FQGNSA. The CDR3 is CASSLARLASDTQYF.

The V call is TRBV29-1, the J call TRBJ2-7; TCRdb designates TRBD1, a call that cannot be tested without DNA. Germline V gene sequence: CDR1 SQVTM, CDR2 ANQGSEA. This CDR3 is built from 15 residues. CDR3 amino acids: CSVESDRGGFYEQYF.

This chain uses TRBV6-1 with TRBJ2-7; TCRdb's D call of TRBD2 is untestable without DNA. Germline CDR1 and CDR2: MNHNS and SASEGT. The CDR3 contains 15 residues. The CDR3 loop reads CASSEWRADSYEQYF.